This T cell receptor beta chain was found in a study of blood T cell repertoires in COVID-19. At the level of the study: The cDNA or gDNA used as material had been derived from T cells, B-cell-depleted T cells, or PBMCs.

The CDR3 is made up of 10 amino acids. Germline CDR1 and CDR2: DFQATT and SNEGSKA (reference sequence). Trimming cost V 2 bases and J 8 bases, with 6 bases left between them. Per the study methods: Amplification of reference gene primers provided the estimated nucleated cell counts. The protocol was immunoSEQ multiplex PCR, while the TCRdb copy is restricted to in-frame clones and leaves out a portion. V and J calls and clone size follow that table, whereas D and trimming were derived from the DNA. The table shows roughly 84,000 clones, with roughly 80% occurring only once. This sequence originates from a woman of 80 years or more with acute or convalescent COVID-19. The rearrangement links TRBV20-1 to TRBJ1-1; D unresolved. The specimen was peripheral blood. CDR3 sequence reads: CSARWREAFF. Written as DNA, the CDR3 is TGCAGTGCTAGATGGAGAGAAGCTTTCTTT.